The 2 T cell receptor beta chains below were found in one sample sequenced in a study of T-cell memory formation after mild COVID-19. One entry per CDR3 protein, called by TCRdb with MiXCR from the 5' RACE reads. The sample consists of some 180,000 distinct CDR3 sequences, 18% of them appearing once. The sequencing sample was made of PBMCs or a T cell subset sorted from them (not recorded which). The receptors derive from a young man who had mild COVID-19 (a few samples of this study predate the infection). Cell type and time point are not known.

This chain joins TRBV20-1 and TRBJ1-2; 7 positions agree with TRBD1. The germline CDR1 and CDR2 sequences are DFQATT and SNEGSKA (reference sequence). The J segment lost 6 bases and the V segment lost 0 bases, leaving 10 bases of the junction unmatched. The CDR3 runs 15 residues. CDR3 bases: TGCAGTGCTAGAGATGCGGGCAGGGGGGAGCATGGCTACACCTTC. As protein: CSARDAGRGEHGYTF.

This clonotype appeared a few times. This chain links TRBV20-1 with TRBJ2-7, with D unclear. Germline V gives CDR1 DFQATT, CDR2 SNEGSKA (reference sequence). The CDR3 totals 12 residues. The CDR3 spells CSFSIGSYEQYF. As DNA, the CDR3 is TGCAGCTTCAGTATTGGTTCCTACGAGCAGTACTTC.